Listed below are T cell receptor beta chains from one sample, sequenced in a study of cytomegalovirus exposure and HLA in healthy donors. Produced via immunoSEQ multiplex PCR; TCRdb's table is partial and in-frame only. Seen here are about 98,000 clones, around 80% observed once, and the top ten hold around 1.5%. Sequencing was done on a sample of PBMCs. Every receptor here comes from a man aged 40-55 years in good health and CMV-seronegative. CDR3s include the opening cysteine and the closing phenylalanine or tryptophan. The order of the fields is D gene, V gene, clone size, J gene, CDR3 DNA, CDR3 protein. The D gene is left open where the match is weak. Clone size is shown for a subset of rows, as once, few, many or a class of expanded clone.

D: .; V: TRBV5-4; size: .; J: TRBJ2-7; DNA: TGTGCCAGCAGCTGGGGGGGCGGACAGTCAGCCTACGAGCAGTACTTC; CDR3: CASSWGGGQSAYEQYF
D: .; V: TRBV7-9; size: .; J: TRBJ1-2; DNA: TGTGCCAGCAGCCGACAGGACTACTATGGCTACACCTTC; CDR3: CASSRQDYYGYTF
D: .; V: TRBV9; size: .; J: TRBJ2-5; DNA: TGTGCCAGCAGCGTAGCCGGAGAGACCCAGTACTTC; CDR3: CASSVAGETQYF
D: .; V: TRBV19; size: .; J: TRBJ1-2; DNA: TGTGCCAGTACCACAGATTTCTATGGCTACACCTTC; CDR3: CASTTDFYGYTF
D: TRBD1; V: TRBV7-6; size: .; J: TRBJ1-3; DNA: TGTGCCAGCAGCGCAAGGGACAGTTCTGGAAACACCATATATTTT; CDR3: CASSARDSSGNTIYF
D: .; V: TRBV25-1; size: .; J: TRBJ1-1; DNA: TGTGCCAGCAGTGCTACAGCGAACACTGAAGCTTTCTTT; CDR3: CASSATANTEAFF
D: TRBD1; V: TRBV7-9; size: .; J: TRBJ1-2; DNA: TGTGCCAGCAGCTTAGCACCTTTGGGACAGGGAGGCGGCTACACCTTC; CDR3: CASSLAPLGQGGGYTF
D: TRBD2; V: TRBV13; size: .; J: TRBJ2-5; DNA: TGTGCCAGCAGCTCGTTAGCGGGGCAAGAGACCCAGTACTTC; CDR3: CASSSLAGQETQYF
D: .; V: TRBV7-2; size: .; J: TRBJ2-1; DNA: TGTGCCAGCAGCTTAGCGGGGGCGGGCCCCCGGTTCTTC; CDR3: CASSLAGAGPRFF
D: TRBD1; V: TRBV7-8; size: few; J: TRBJ1-1; DNA: TGTGCCAGCCAGGGTGGGACAGGGGTTTTCCCTGAAGCTTTCTTT; CDR3: CASQGGTGVFPEAFF
D: .; V: TRBV4-2; size: .; J: TRBJ1-5; DNA: TGTGCCAGCAGCCAAGGTTTGGCGGGGGCACAGCCCCAGCATTTT; CDR3: CASSQGLAGAQPQHF
D: TRBD2; V: TRBV4-3; size: .; J: TRBJ2-5; DNA: TGCGCCAGCAGCCTTAACAGCGGGGGGCGGCAAGAGACCCAGTACTTC; CDR3: CASSLNSGGRQETQYF
D: TRBD1; V: TRBV7-6; size: .; J: TRBJ1-3; DNA: TGTGCCAGCAGCCGCCGACAGGGTAGCAACACCATATATTTT; CDR3: CASSRRQGSNTIYF
D: .; V: TRBV19; size: .; J: TRBJ1-1; DNA: TGTGCCAGTAGTAGTGGAGGTCGTACTGAAGCTTTCTTT; CDR3: CASSSGGRTEAFF
D: TRBD1; V: TRBV6-4; size: .; J: TRBJ1-2; DNA: TGTGCCAGCAGTCGGACAGGGGGCGACTATGGCTACACCTTC; CDR3: CASSRTGGDYGYTF
D: TRBD1; V: TRBV10-3; size: .; J: TRBJ1-5; DNA: TGTGCCATCAGCGTCGGGACAGGGGATCAGCCCCAGCATTTT; CDR3: CAISVGTGDQPQHF
D: TRBD1; V: TRBV6-1; size: .; J: TRBJ2-7; DNA: TGTGCCAGCAGTCCCGGGACAGGGGGCTTCTACGAGCAGTACTTC; CDR3: CASSPGTGGFYEQYF
D: TRBD1; V: TRBV5-8; size: once; J: TRBJ1-1; DNA: TGTGCCAGCAGCCTCGACAGGGGCACTGAAGCTTTCTTT; CDR3: CASSLDRGTEAFF
D: TRBD1; V: TRBV5-4; size: .; J: TRBJ2-7; DNA: TGTGCCAGCAGCGGGACAGGTGCTGGCTACGAGCAGTACTTC; CDR3: CASSGTGAGYEQYF
D: .; V: TRBV5-4; size: .; J: TRBJ1-6; DNA: TGTGCCAGCAGAGACACACAAAGGGGGAACTATAATTCACCCCTCCACTTT; CDR3: CASRDTQRGNYNSPLHF
D: TRBD1; V: TRBV15; size: few; J: TRBJ1-4; DNA: TGTGCCACCAGCAGAGCGACAGGGGTAGATGAAAAACTGTTTTTT; CDR3: CATSRATGVDEKLFF
D: TRBD1; V: TRBV7-9; size: few; J: TRBJ2-7; DNA: TGTGCCAGCAGCTCTCCGGGACAGGGGTCCTACGAGCAGTACTTC; CDR3: CASSSPGQGSYEQYF
D: .; V: TRBV28; size: .; J: TRBJ2-6; DNA: TGTGCCAGCAGGTTACAGGGAACTGGGGCCAACGTCCTGACTTTC; CDR3: CASRLQGTGANVLTF
D: .; V: TRBV6-6; size: .; J: TRBJ1-2; DNA: TGTGCCAGCGGTTACTCCCCTACAGGGATTGGTGGCTACACCTTC; CDR3: CASGYSPTGIGGYTF
D: .; V: TRBV2; size: .; J: TRBJ1-5; DNA: TGTGCCAGCAGTTTACAGGGTTCCAATCAGCCCCAGCATTTT; CDR3: CASSLQGSNQPQHF
D: .; V: TRBV19; size: .; J: TRBJ1-2; DNA: TGTGCCTCCTACAGGGACTATGGCTACACCTTC; CDR3: CASYRDYGYTF
D: TRBD1; V: TRBV18; size: .; J: TRBJ1-2; DNA: TGTGCCAGCTCCGGGACAGGGGAAGCCTATGGCTACACCTTC; CDR3: CASSGTGEAYGYTF
D: TRBD1; V: TRBV4-1; size: .; J: TRBJ2-1; DNA: TGCGCCAGCAGCCACGACAGGGACATCTACAATGAGCAGTTCTTC; CDR3: CASSHDRDIYNEQFF
D: .; V: TRBV4-1; size: once; J: TRBJ1-6; DNA: TGCGCCAGCAGCCAACCTTTGACCAGGGGTAATTCACCCCTCCACTTT; CDR3: CASSQPLTRGNSPLHF
D: TRBD1; V: TRBV19; size: .; J: TRBJ2-2; DNA: TGTGCCAGTAGTACCCGGACAGGGAGGAACACCGGGGAGCTGTTTTTT; CDR3: CASSTRTGRNTGELFF
D: TRBD2; V: TRBV7-2; size: .; J: TRBJ2-1; DNA: TGTGCCAGCAGCTCCGGTAGCGGGGGTAACTACAATGAGCAGTTCTTC; CDR3: CASSSGSGGNYNEQFF
D: TRBD1; V: TRBV16; size: few; J: TRBJ1-5; DNA: TGTGCCAGCAGCCATCTGACAGGGGATCAGCCCCAGCATTTT; CDR3: CASSHLTGDQPQHF